These 6 T cell receptor beta chains came from one sample sequenced in a study of cytomegalovirus exposure and HLA in healthy donors. PCR employed 60 Vbeta and 13 Jbeta primers. The assay was immunoSEQ multiplex PCR, and TCRdb's table has in-frame clones only and misses some. There are some 190,000 clones in the sample; over 80% occur only once, and more than 1.5% lies in the top ten. The sequenced material came from PBMCs. These receptors were collected from a man between 40 and 49 years old in good health and CMV-seronegative.

A few counts support this clone. J is TRBJ2-7 and V is TRBV4-1, with 7 bases aligning to TRBD2. The CDR3 extends over 13 amino acids. The germline gives CDR1 MGHRA, CDR2 YSYEKL. J was trimmed by 11 bases and V by 1 base; bases with no gene match: 8. CDR3 nucleotide sequence: TGCGCCAGCAGCCAAGTAGGAGGCCTAGCGGAGTACTTC. Its translation: CASSQVGGLAEYF.

This chain joins TRBV7-6 and TRBJ2-2; 11 bases match TRBD1. Looked up from germline, CDR1 is SGHVS and CDR2 is FNYEAQ. The CDR3 runs 15 residues. The J segment lost 4 bases and the V segment lost 5 bases, leaving 3 bases of the junction unmatched. As DNA, the CDR3 is TGTGCCAGCAGCCCCGGGACAGGGGGCACCGGGGAGCTGTTTTTT. This encodes CASSPGTGGTGELFF.

This chain joins TRBV7-9 and TRBJ2-7; tentative D call: TRBD2 (6 bases). Germline V lookup: CDR1 SEHNR, CDR2 FQNEAQ (reference sequence). The CDR3 totals 14 residues. Trimming shortened V by 3 bases and J by 2 bases, and 11 bases separated the two germline ends. The CDR3 nucleotides read TGTGCCAGCAGCTTTCTAGGAGGGACCTACGAGCAGTACTTC. This encodes CASSFLGGTYEQYF.

V is TRBV19 and J is TRBJ2-1; TRBD2 matches at 8 bases. In germline, CDR1 is LNHDA, CDR2 SQIVND (reference sequence). The V and J ends lost 3 bases and 6 bases, in that order; junction bases with no gene match: 7. The CDR3 length is 15 residues. In DNA, the CDR3 is TGTGCCAGTAGTATCCTTGCGGGGGGTCCCAATGAGCAGTTCTTC. It is translated as CASSILAGGPNEQFF.

This rearrangement joins TRBV7-2 to TRBJ2-7, with 9 bases matching TRBD1. The trim removed 5 bases at V and 4 bases at J, leaving 12 bases unmatched. The germline CDR1 and CDR2 sequences are SGHTA and FQGNSA. CDR3 length: 16 residues. The CDR3 DNA reads as TGTGCCAGCAGCGATACAGGGGGCGCTATTAATTACGAGCAGTACTTC. Its translation: CASSDTGGAINYEQYF.

This clone has just a few counts. This chain links TRBV5-1 with TRBJ1-1, with TRBD1 identical over 9 bases. V shed 1 base, J shed 4 bases, and the junction held 8 bases outside the gene matches. CDR3 length: 16 residues. The V gene's germline CDR1 is SGHRS and CDR2 YFSETQ. This CDR3 reads CASSLTGGAGATEAFF. CDR3 sequence (DNA): TGCGCCAGCAGCTTGACAGGGGGCGCAGGGGCCACTGAAGCTTTCTTT.